This T cell receptor (beta chain) appears in the sequencing data of a study of cytomegalovirus exposure and HLA in healthy donors. The CDR3 runs 13 residues. V dropped 4 bases and J dropped 6 bases, with 13 bases sitting between them. Germline V gene data show CDR1 as SGHRS and CDR2 as YFSETQ. Whole-study findings and limits: Sequencing depth across donors, presence/absence analyses assumed, was roughly uniform. Immune exposure was documented only through CMV serostatus.

Researchers ran the PCR with 60 Vbeta and 13 Jbeta primers. Assay used: immunoSEQ multiplex PCR; TCRdb lists only in-frame clones, some missing. The sample comprises some 170,000 clones, around 80% of which are singletons, and roughly 3.5% rests with the top ten. In the case of this clone: Its antigen is not identified.

The chain links TRBV5-1 to TRBJ1-2, with D possibly matching TRBD1 (5 bases). The sequencing input was PBMCs. This receptor was identified in a woman aged 55-69 years in good health and CMV-seropositive. The CDR3 DNA sequence: TGCGCCAGCAGCACCGGTCAGGGAAATGGCTACACCTTC. Protein: CASSTGQGNGYTF.